The 30 T cell receptor beta chains in this list originate from one sample, sequenced in a study of cytomegalovirus exposure and HLA in healthy donors. The primer mix had 60 Vbeta and 13 Jbeta primers. TCRdb keeps only in-frame clones here, not all; method: immunoSEQ multiplex PCR. The sample lists more than 95,000 clones; roughly three quarters were seen once. The sample was PBMCs. The receptors were sampled from a woman aged 25-40 years in good health and CMV-seronegative.

The chain joins TRBV4-1 to TRBJ1-2; 9 positions agree with TRBD1. Trimming at V came to 2 bases and at J to 7 bases, leaving 8 bases not matched to a gene. Germline assignment: CDR1 MGHRA and CDR2 YSYEKL. The CDR3 covers 15 residues. The DNA of the CDR3 is TGCGCCAGCAGCCAACCAAGGACAGGGGCCTCTGGCTACACCTTC. It codes for CASSQPRTGASGYTF.

The gene calls are TRBV9 and TRBJ1-1; 12 bases are shared with TRBD1. The junction had 2 bases not matched to a gene; V was cut back by 7 bases and J by 4 bases. The CDR3 covers 13 residues. The germline V gene has CDR1 SGDLS and CDR2 YYNGEE. In DNA, the CDR3 is TGTGCCAGCGGGACAGGGGGCGGCACTGAAGCTTTCTTT. It specifies CASGTGGGTEAFF.

To note about this clone: The identical CDR3 is also encoded by other nucleotide sequences in the sample. This sequence joins TRBV6-5 and TRBJ1-2; 7 positions agree with TRBD1. Germline V gives CDR1 MNHEY, CDR2 SVGAGI. This CDR3 has 14 amino acids. With V trimmed by 0 bases and J by 4 bases, 2 bases remained unmatched. The chain's CDR3 is CASSYSGQIYGYTF. DNA for the CDR3: TGTGCCAGCAGTTACTCGGGACAGATCTATGGCTACACCTTC.

This clone was seen a handful of times. The chain carries TRBV5-1 and TRBJ2-4; TRBD1 matches 8 bases. The CDR3 has 18 amino acids. The germline V gene has CDR1 SGHRS and CDR2 YFSETQ. V gave up 3 bases and J gave up 1 base; unmatched junction bases: 12. The CDR3 nucleotides read TGCGCCAGCAGCTCGACAGGGGACGGGGTTCTGGCCAAAAACATTCAGTACTTC. Protein product: CASSSTGDGVLAKNIQYF.

The rearrangement joins TRBV4-1 to TRBJ2-6; tentatively, D is TRBD1 (6 bases). CDR1 is MGHRA and CDR2 is YSYEKL in the germline V gene. The CDR3 consists of 15 residues. Trimming took off 5 bases at V and 4 bases at J, with 12 bases between the two ends. In DNA form, the CDR3 reads TGCGCCAGCAGCGAACCAGGGGCCGGGGCCAACGTCCTGACTTTC. It codes for CASSEPGAGANVLTF.

This chain joins TRBV4-2 and TRBJ2-6; 7 positions agree with TRBD1. The trim removed 2 bases at V and 2 bases at J, leaving 15 bases unmatched. CDR1 is LGHNA, CDR2 YNFKEQ, per germline. This CDR3 region has 20 residues. Written as DNA, the CDR3 is TGTGCCAGCAGCCAACATCCTAAGACAGGGACCATTGCTGGGGCCAACGTCCTGACTTTC. Translation gives CASSQHPKTGTIAGANVLTF.

The rearrangement uses TRBV4-1 and TRBJ1-2; 8 nucleotides line up with TRBD1. The CDR3 consists of 15 residues. The V segment lost 0 bases and the J segment 12 bases; nucleotides outside the gene matches: 12. Germline CDR1 reads MGHRA; CDR2 reads YSYEKL. CDR3 bases: TGCGCCAGCAGCCAAGAGGGGGCAGGGGGCCCGGGGAACACCTTC. Its protein is CASSQEGAGGPGNTF.

This clone was counted between two and nine times. The chain combines TRBV5-1 with TRBJ1-6; D unresolved. The CDR3 totals 17 residues. The V gene's germline CDR1 is SGHRS and CDR2 YFSETQ. V lost 5 bases, J lost 0 bases, and 15 bases lay in between. For the CDR3, the DNA is TGCGCCAGCAGTTACTCTCCGCTGAGCTCCTATAATTCACCCCTCCACTTT. Protein product: CASSYSPLSSYNSPLHF.

The V gene is TRBV11-2, the J gene TRBJ2-2, with 7 bases aligning to TRBD1. There are 16 residues in the CDR3. V lost 5 bases, J lost 3 bases, and 9 bases stayed unmatched. CDR1 is SGHAT, CDR2 FQNNGV, per germline. The CDR3 nucleotides read TGTGCCAGCAGCCCCTCGACAGGGACGGACACCGGGGAGCTGTTTTTT. Amino acid sequence: CASSPSTGTDTGELFF.

This clone was detected a few times. V is TRBV18 and J is TRBJ2-1, with 8 bases lining up with TRBD1. CDR3 length: 19 amino acids. Germline CDR1 and CDR2: KGHSH and LQKENI. The ends lost 3 bases at V and 5 bases at J; junction bases unmatched: 18. CDR3 DNA sequence: TGTGCCAGCTCACCTTTGACAGGGGCCGTCCACCACCTCGACAATGAGCAGTTCTTC. Protein product: CASSPLTGAVHHLDNEQFF.

This clone has just one count. The chain combines TRBV10-3 with TRBJ1-6, with 10 bases lining up with TRBD1. The CDR3 runs to 14 residues. Germline CDR1 is ENHRY and CDR2 is SYGVKD. The ends lost 11 bases at V and 10 bases at J; junction bases unmatched: 11. The CDR3 protein is CAARPGQGKSPLHF. CDR3 in DNA: TGTGCCGCCAGGCCGGGACAGGGGAAATCACCCCTCCACTTT.

The chain joins TRBV13 to TRBJ2-7; D might be TRBD1 (6 bases). The ends were cut back, 4 bases at V and 0 bases at J, with 10 bases in the middle. Germline lookup yields CDR1 PRHDT and CDR2 FYEKMQ (reference sequence). The CDR3 length is 14 residues. For the CDR3, the DNA is TGTGCCAGCAGCTCAAGGGACACCTCCTACGAGCAGTACTTC. Its translation is CASSSRDTSYEQYF.

Remarks on this clone: One junction end disagrees with the germline gene, perhaps due to a read error. The chain combines TRBV7-3 with TRBJ2-1; 7 nucleotides line up with TRBD2. This CDR3 is 16 amino acids long. Germline V gene data show CDR1 as SGHTA and CDR2 as FQGTGA. The CDR3: CVSSLTAGSSYNEQFF. The CDR3 DNA reads TGTGTCAGCAGCTTAACAGCGGGAAGCTCCTACAATGAGCAGTTCTTC.

The rearrangement links TRBV6-5 to TRBJ2-7; D not resolved. CDR3 length equals 14 residues. The V and J ends lost 5 bases and 0 bases respectively, with 11 bases between them. Germline V gene lookup returns CDR1 MNHEY and CDR2 SVGAGI. CDR3 in amino acids: CASSPLVSSYEQYF. For the CDR3, the DNA is TGTGCCAGCAGTCCCCTCGTCAGCTCCTACGAGCAGTACTTC.

There are a few counts of this clone. The CDR3 bases are TGTGCCAGCAGCTTTTACAGCCCCCTTTATGGCTACACCTTC. Translation: CASSFYSPLYGYTF. This rearrangement joins TRBV5-6 to TRBJ1-2, with unresolved D. The CDR3 runs to 14 residues. Deletions cut 2 bases from V and 5 bases from J, with 13 bases between. Per germline, CDR1 SGHDT and CDR2 YYEEEE.

This rearrangement joins TRBV25-1 to TRBJ1-5; D may be TRBD1 (5 bases). Germline V gene sequence: CDR1 MGHDK, CDR2 SYGVNS. The CDR3 has 15 amino acids. V was cut by 1 base and J by 1 base, with 8 bases left in between. In nucleotides, the CDR3 is TGTGCCAGCAGTGAATCAGGGCCGAGCAATCAGCCCCAGCATTTT. This gives the protein CASSESGPSNQPQHF.

This rearrangement joins TRBV5-1 to TRBJ2-7; TRBD2 agrees at 11 bases. Germline CDR1 and CDR2: SGHRS and YFSETQ. There are 18 residues in the CDR3. Trimming cost V 1 base and J 3 bases; bases outside gene matches: 12. The CDR3 sequence is CASSLSSGRRGSVYEQYF. The CDR3 DNA sequence: TGCGCCAGCAGCTTGTCTAGCGGGAGGAGAGGCTCCGTCTACGAGCAGTACTTC.

The gene calls are TRBV29-1 and TRBJ2-3; TRBD1 might be the D (5 bases). The CDR3 extends over 14 amino acids. Trimming cost V 3 bases and J 0 bases, with 10 bases left between them. Looked up from germline, CDR1 is SQVTM and CDR2 is ANQGSEA. As DNA, the CDR3 is TGCAGCGTTGAGGGGCCCCTAAGCACAGATACGCAGTATTTT. Translated, it gives CSVEGPLSTDTQYF.

The CDR3 spells CASSPEGGGNTEAFF. CDR3 sequence (DNA): TGCGCCAGCAGCCCGGAGGGTGGCGGGAACACTGAAGCTTTCTTT. V and J are TRBV5-1 and TRBJ1-1; D is unclear. The CDR3 loop spans 15 amino acids. The V gene's germline CDR1 is SGHRS and CDR2 YFSETQ. Trimming took off 4 bases at V and 1 base at J, with 14 bases between the two ends.

This sequence joins TRBV4-1 and TRBJ2-7; D might be TRBD1 (5 bases). This CDR3 contains 17 residues. Germline V gene data show CDR1 as MGHRA and CDR2 as YSYEKL. Trimming cost V 0 bases and J 3 bases, with 18 bases left between them. CDR3 loop: CASSQDPGRGLSYEQYF. The CDR3 coding sequence is TGCGCCAGCAGCCAAGATCCCGGAAGGGGCCTTAGCTACGAGCAGTACTTC.

The chain is built from TRBV6-6 and TRBJ1-5; the D gene is possibly TRBD1 (5 bases). Germline V lookup: CDR1 MNHNY, CDR2 SVGAGI (reference sequence). This CDR3 is 16 amino acids long. Trimming left V 0 bases short and J 0 bases short, with 9 bases between. The CDR3 region has the DNA TGTGCCAGCAGTTACTCGACAGATTATAGCAATCAGCCCCAGCATTTT. It specifies CASSYSTDYSNQPQHF.

The rearrangement links TRBV14 to TRBJ2-7; 10 nucleotides line up with TRBD1. The germline V gene has CDR1 SGHDN and CDR2 FVKESK. The CDR3 is 14 amino acids. V gave up 4 bases and J gave up 3 bases; unmatched junction bases: 3. This CDR3 reads CASSRDRGIYEQYF. CDR3 DNA: TGTGCCAGCAGCCGGGACAGGGGAATCTACGAGCAGTACTTC.

This clone was detected a few times. V gene TRBV2 combines with J gene TRBJ1-5; D perhaps matches TRBD1 (6 bases). CDR1 and CDR2 from the germline V gene are SNHLY and FYNNEI. The CDR3 covers 16 residues. Trimming pared 6 bases from V and 4 bases from J, leaving 19 bases between. In DNA form, the CDR3 reads TGTGCCAGCAGGGAACAGACAGGCTCGTGGAATCAGCCCCAGCATTTT. Residues: CASREQTGSWNQPQHF.

V usage is TRBV19 and J usage is TRBJ2-7, with D maybe TRBD1 (5 bases). Trimming pared 6 bases from V and 2 bases from J, leaving 17 bases between. The CDR3 is made up of 15 amino acids. The germline V gene encodes CDR1 LNHDA and CDR2 SQIVND (reference sequence). CDR3 sequence: CASRKGSRQAYEQYF. In DNA, the CDR3 is TGTGCCAGTAGGAAGGGGTCCCGGCAGGCCTACGAGCAGTACTTC.

This rearrangement joins TRBV9 to TRBJ1-2, with D maybe TRBD1 (5 bases). The CDR3 runs 15 residues. Germline CDR1 reads SGDLS; CDR2 reads YYNGEE. The germline V and J ends were trimmed by 0 bases and 3 bases, with 12 bases remaining between them. The CDR3 DNA is TGTGCCAGCAGCGTAGCTCCCTCAGGGTACTATGGCTACACCTTC. Amino acid sequence: CASSVAPSGYYGYTF.

This rearrangement joins TRBV6-5 to TRBJ2-2; D gene uncertain. Trimming shortened V by 0 bases and J by 8 bases, and 7 bases separated the two germline ends. Germline CDR1 reads MNHEY; CDR2 reads SVGAGI. The CDR3 contains 13 residues. For the CDR3, the DNA is TGTGCCAGCAGTTACTCGATAGAGGGGGAGCTGTTTTTT. This codes for CASSYSIEGELFF.

The rearrangement links TRBV18 to TRBJ1-1; 7 positions match TRBD1. The CDR3 contains 15 residues. Germline V gene lookup returns CDR1 KGHSH and CDR2 LQKENI. With 3 bases clipped from V and 2 bases from J, the junction kept 6 bases outside the gene matches. The CDR3 spells CASSPLGTDNTEAFF. The CDR3, as DNA: TGTGCCAGCTCACCGCTCGGGACAGACAACACTGAAGCTTTCTTT.

This clone was seen just once. The chain combines TRBV5-6 with TRBJ2-1, with 8 bases matching TRBD2. CDR1 is SGHDT, CDR2 YYEEEE, per germline. V lost 4 bases, J lost 5 bases, and 11 bases stayed unmatched. The CDR3 has 16 amino acids. The CDR3 bases are TGTGCCAGCAGCCCACGTACCTTAGCGGGGAACAATGAGCAGTTCTTC. Residues: CASSPRTLAGNNEQFF.

This chain connects TRBV18 to TRBJ2-7, with D perhaps matching TRBD1 (6 bases). The germline gives CDR1 KGHSH, CDR2 LQKENI. This CDR3 region has 14 residues. The germline V and J ends were trimmed by 0 bases and 3 bases, with 9 bases remaining between them. Written as DNA, the CDR3 is TGTGCCAGCTCACCACCGGGACACCTCTACGAGCAGTACTTC. Its translation: CASSPPGHLYEQYF.

The CDR3 nucleotides read TGTGCCTGCACCAACGGAGCAATTAATGAAAAACTGTTTTTT. Amino acids: CACTNGAINEKLFF. The chain has TRBV30 and TRBJ1-4; D is undetermined. Trimming took off 6 bases at V and 4 bases at J, with 15 bases between the two ends. Germline CDR1 reads GTSNPN; CDR2 reads SVGIG (reference sequence). The CDR3 runs 14 residues.